The count of the clone carrying this T cell receptor beta chain is one. The data were obtained in a study of shared clonotypes between healthy human individuals. Cells designated naive CD8 were CD45RO-negative and were positively selected for CCR7, with terminally differentiated effector memory CD45RA+ cells excluded. Data came from immunoSEQ multiplex PCR; TCRdb stores just in-frame clones and leaves some out. Altogether under 1 million clones are present, about 96% being singletons, with the ten largest covering around 0.25%. The CDR3 is made up of 16 amino acids. CDR1 and CDR2 from the germline V gene are GTSNPN and SVGIG (reference sequence). The V and J ends lost 7 bases and 8 bases, in that order; junction bases with no gene match: 20.

Sequencing used naive CD8+ T cells sorted from blood. The chain joins TRBV30 to TRBJ1-1; TRBD1 matches 9 bases. This receptor was taken from a man aged 30-40 years in good health. The CDR3 loop is CASGNRRDRDSLEAFF. Written as DNA, the CDR3 is TGTGCCTCGGGGAACCGCCGGGACAGGGACTCGTTAGAAGCTTTCTTT.